These T cell receptor beta chains were read from a single sample in a study of technical replicates of blood from a handful of donors. Assay: immunoSEQ multiplex PCR; the TCRdb copy retains only in-frame clones and omits some. The sample contains tens of thousands of clones, nearly 96% of which appear only once. Sequencing used T cells isolated from PBMCs. The receptors shown here come from a human donor in good health. The CDR3 runs from the conserved cysteine through the conserved F or W. Fields, in order: J gene, D gene, clone size, V gene, CDR3 protein, CDR3 DNA. A D gene is named only where the DNA matches it firmly. Only some rows state a clone size, as once, few, many or a class for expanded clones.

J: TRBJ1-2; D: NA; size: NA; V: TRBV5-4; CDR3: CASRADSHSFYGYTF; DNA: TGTGCCAGCAGGGCAGACTCGCATTCGTTCTATGGCTACACCTTC
J: TRBJ1-4; D: NA; size: NA; V: TRBV5-1; CDR3: CASSLGPSNEKLFF; DNA: TGCGCCAGCAGCTTGGGTCCCTCTAATGAAAAACTGTTTTTT
J: TRBJ2-6; D: NA; size: NA; V: TRBV12-2; CDR3: CASRLDPGTGRYSGANVLTF; DNA: TGTGCAAGTCGCTTAGACCCCGGGACAGGGCGCTACTCTGGGGCCAACGTCCTGACTTTC
J: TRBJ2-7; D: TRBD2; size: NA; V: TRBV7-2; CDR3: CASSFSGTSYEQYF; DNA: TGTGCCAGCAGCTTTAGCGGGACCTCCTACGAGCAGTACTTC
J: TRBJ1-2; D: NA; size: NA; V: TRBV28; CDR3: CASSLSGHLGGIYGYTF; DNA: TGTGCCAGCAGTTTATCCGGCCACCTGGGAGGGATCTATGGCTACACCTTC
J: TRBJ2-7; D: TRBD1; size: NA; V: TRBV25-1; CDR3: CASSDGTGDYEQYF; DNA: TGTGCCAGCAGTGATGGGACAGGGGATTACGAGCAGTACTTC
J: TRBJ2-2; D: TRBD1; size: NA; V: TRBV9; CDR3: CASSVARDRGNTGELFF; DNA: TGTGCCAGCAGCGTAGCTCGGGACAGAGGGAACACCGGGGAGCTGTTTTTT
J: TRBJ2-3; D: TRBD2; size: once; V: TRBV19; CDR3: CASSSLAGAADTQYF; DNA: TGTGCCAGTAGTTCCCTAGCGGGAGCGGCAGATACGCAGTATTTT
J: TRBJ2-3; D: NA; size: once; V: TRBV4-3; CDR3: CASSQQTGTDTQYF; DNA: TGCGCCAGCAGCCAACAAACAGGCACAGATACGCAGTATTTT
J: TRBJ1-3; D: NA; size: once; V: TRBV30; CDR3: CAWSTGDYSGNTIYF; DNA: TGTGCCTGGAGTACCGGTGATTACTCTGGAAACACCATATATTTT
J: TRBJ2-1; D: NA; size: NA; V: TRBV15; CDR3: CATSANPGSEQFF; DNA: TGTGCCACCAGCGCCAACCCGGGGTCGGAGCAGTTCTTC
J: TRBJ2-7; D: NA; size: NA; V: TRBV9; CDR3: CASSVRYENFEQYF; DNA: TGTGCCAGCAGCGTCCGTTACGAGAACTTCGAGCAGTACTTC
J: TRBJ2-7; D: TRBD1; size: once; V: TRBV11-3; CDR3: CASSLRTGPYEQYF; DNA: TGTGCCAGCAGCTTGAGGACAGGTCCCTACGAGCAGTACTTC
J: TRBJ2-1; D: TRBD2; size: NA; V: TRBV7-3; CDR3: CASSLGSGRGNEQFF; DNA: TGTGCCAGCAGCTTAGGAAGCGGGAGGGGCAATGAGCAGTTCTTC
J: TRBJ2-5; D: TRBD2; size: NA; V: TRBV5-6; CDR3: CASSSSGRSQETQYF; DNA: TGTGCCAGCAGTTCCAGCGGGAGGAGTCAAGAGACCCAGTACTTC
J: TRBJ2-1; D: NA; size: NA; V: TRBV30; CDR3: CAWASGFDEQFF; DNA: TGTGCCTGGGCCTCAGGGTTCGATGAGCAGTTCTTC
J: TRBJ2-1; D: TRBD2; size: NA; V: TRBV9; CDR3: CASTLSSGPYNEQFF; DNA: TGTGCCAGCACCCTATCTAGCGGGCCCTACAATGAGCAGTTCTTC
J: TRBJ2-2; D: NA; size: once; V: TRBV4-2; CDR3: CASSQAYREGTGELFF; DNA: TGTGCCAGCAGCCAAGCCTACAGGGAAGGCACCGGGGAGCTGTTTTTT
J: TRBJ2-5; D: NA; size: NA; V: TRBV10-3; CDR3: CAISENLKETQYF; DNA: TGTGCCATCAGTGAGAACCTAAAAGAGACCCAGTACTTC
J: TRBJ2-5; D: TRBD2; size: NA; V: TRBV7-9; CDR3: CASSLDSGTVTQYF; DNA: TGTGCCAGCAGCTTGGATAGCGGGACGGTGACCCAGTACTTC
J: TRBJ2-4; D: NA; size: NA; V: TRBV10-1; CDR3: CALNGGKNIQYF; DNA: TGCGCCCTTAACGGAGGGAAAAACATTCAGTACTTC
J: TRBJ2-1; D: NA; size: NA; V: TRBV28; CDR3: CASSPGGYYNEQFF; DNA: TGTGCCAGCAGCCCAGGAGGATACTACAATGAGCAGTTCTTC
J: TRBJ2-1; D: NA; size: NA; V: TRBV5-1; CDR3: CASSLEFVYRNEQFF; DNA: TGCGCCAGCAGCTTGGAATTCGTCTACCGCAATGAGCAGTTCTTC
J: TRBJ2-7; D: TRBD2; size: NA; V: TRBV11-3; CDR3: CASSYAGTSSYEQYF; DNA: TGTGCCAGCAGCTACGCCGGGACTAGCTCCTACGAGCAGTACTTC
J: TRBJ2-7; D: NA; size: once; V: TRBV4-1; CDR3: CASSQGDGVESYEQYF; DNA: TGCGCCAGCAGCCAAGGAGACGGGGTTGAATCCTACGAGCAGTACTTC
J: TRBJ1-5; D: NA; size: NA; V: TRBV10-1; CDR3: CASSESPGGGPQHF; DNA: TGCGCCAGCAGTGAGTCGCCCGGGGGAGGGCCCCAGCATTTT
J: TRBJ1-5; D: TRBD1; size: NA; V: TRBV4-1; CDR3: CASSQDREVQPQHF; DNA: TGCGCCAGCAGCCAGGACAGGGAGGTCCAGCCCCAGCATTTT
J: TRBJ1-1; D: NA; size: NA; V: TRBV7-2; CDR3: CASSPGWGLDTEAFF; DNA: TGTGCCAGCAGCCCAGGATGGGGGCTCGACACTGAAGCTTTCTTT
J: TRBJ1-1; D: NA; size: NA; V: TRBV29-1; CDR3: CSVLTGLGNTEAFF; DNA: TGCAGCGTCCTGACAGGTCTCGGGAACACTGAAGCTTTCTTT
J: TRBJ1-1; D: TRBD1; size: NA; V: TRBV12-5; CDR3: CASGFGTGRTEAFF; DNA: TGTGCTAGTGGATTCGGGACAGGGAGGACTGAAGCTTTCTTT
J: TRBJ1-1; D: TRBD1; size: NA; V: TRBV5-1; CDR3: CASSSSGTVNTEAFF; DNA: TGCGCCAGCAGCTCCTCGGGGACAGTGAACACTGAAGCTTTCTTT
J: TRBJ2-3; D: NA; size: NA; V: TRBV7-9; CDR3: CASSPRLSSTDTQYF; DNA: TGTGCCAGCAGTCCGAGGCTTTCTAGCACAGATACGCAGTATTTT
J: TRBJ1-1; D: TRBD1; size: NA; V: TRBV5-1; CDR3: CASSLDRDREGLNTEAFF; DNA: TGCGCCAGCAGCTTGGACAGGGACAGGGAGGGCCTGAACACTGAAGCTTTCTTT
J: TRBJ1-2; D: TRBD1; size: NA; V: TRBV19; CDR3: CASTRTGNGYTF; DNA: TGTGCCAGTACCCGGACAGGGAACGGCTACACCTTC
J: TRBJ2-2; D: TRBD2; size: NA; V: TRBV9; CDR3: CASSGRLAGSHTGELFF; DNA: TGTGCCAGCAGCGGACGACTAGCGGGATCTCACACCGGGGAGCTGTTTTTT
J: TRBJ1-2; D: NA; size: NA; V: TRBV11-2; CDR3: CASSRENYGYTF; DNA: TGTGCCAGCAGCCGGGAGAACTATGGCTACACCTTC
J: TRBJ1-2; D: TRBD1; size: NA; V: TRBV15; CDR3: CATSGQGSSYGYTF; DNA: TGTGCCACCAGCGGACAGGGGTCGAGCTATGGCTACACCTTC
J: TRBJ1-5; D: NA; size: NA; V: TRBV15; CDR3: CATSSRLEPQHF; DNA: TGTGCCACCAGCAGCAGATTGGAGCCCCAGCATTTT
J: TRBJ1-4; D: NA; size: NA; V: TRBV5-1; CDR3: CASSLSRGGDEKLFF; DNA: TGCGCCAGCAGCTTGTCACGGGGCGGGGATGAAAAACTGTTTTTT